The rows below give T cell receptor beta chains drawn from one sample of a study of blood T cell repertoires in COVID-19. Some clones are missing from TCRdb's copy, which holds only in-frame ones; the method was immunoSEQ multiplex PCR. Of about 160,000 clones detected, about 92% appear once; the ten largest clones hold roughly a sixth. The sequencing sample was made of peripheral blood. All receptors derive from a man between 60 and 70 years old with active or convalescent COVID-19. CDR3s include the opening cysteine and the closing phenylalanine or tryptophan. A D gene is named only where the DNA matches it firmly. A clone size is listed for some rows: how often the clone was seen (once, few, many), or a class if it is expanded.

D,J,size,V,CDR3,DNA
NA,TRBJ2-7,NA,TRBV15,CATSRGRDMGYEQYF,TGTGCCACCAGCAGAGGCCGGGACATGGGCTACGAGCAGTACTTC
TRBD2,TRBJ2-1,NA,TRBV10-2,CASTPLAASYNEQFF,TGCGCCAGCACCCCACTAGCGGCCTCCTACAATGAGCAGTTCTTC
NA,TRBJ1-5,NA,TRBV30,CAWSVAGRDNQPQHF,TGTGCCTGGAGTGTCGCGGGGAGGGACAATCAGCCCCAGCATTTT
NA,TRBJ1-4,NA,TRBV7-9,CASSLGQTTNEKLFF,TGTGCCAGCAGCTTAGGACAAACAACTAATGAAAAACTGTTTTTT
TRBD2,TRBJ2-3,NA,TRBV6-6,CASSYTTSGDTDTQYF,TGTGCCAGCAGTTATACGACTAGCGGGGACACAGATACGCAGTATTTT
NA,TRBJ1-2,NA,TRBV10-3,CAISNREPYGYTF,TGTGCCATCAGTAACAGGGAGCCCTATGGCTACACCTTC
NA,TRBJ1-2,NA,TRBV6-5,CASSYSPTGHYGYTF,TGTGCCAGCAGTTACTCACCAACAGGCCACTATGGCTACACCTTC
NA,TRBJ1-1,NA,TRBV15,CATSPPGGPEAFF,TGTGCCACCAGCCCCCCGGGGGGGCCTGAAGCTTTCTTT
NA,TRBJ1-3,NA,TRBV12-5,CASGSEYTIYF,TGTGCTAGTGGTTCCGAGTACACCATATATTTT
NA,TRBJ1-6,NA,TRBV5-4,CASSLYQGNSPLHF,TGTGCCAGCAGCTTGTACCAGGGAAATTCACCCCTCCACTTT
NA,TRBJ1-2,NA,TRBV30,CAWSPQGYGYTF,TGTGCCTGGAGTCCACAGGGTTATGGCTACACCTTC
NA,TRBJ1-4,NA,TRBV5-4,CASSHGSFDEKLFF,TGTGCCAGCAGCCACGGGTCCTTTGATGAAAAACTGTTTTTT
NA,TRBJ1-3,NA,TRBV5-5,CASSPVAGQGNTIYF,TGTGCCAGCAGCCCAGTTGCCGGACAAGGAAACACCATATATTTT
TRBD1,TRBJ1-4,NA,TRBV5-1,CASSSNRDRAGKLFF,TGCGCCAGCAGCTCTAACCGGGACAGGGCGGGAAAACTGTTTTTT
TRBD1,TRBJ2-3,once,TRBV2,CASSGQGKGDTQYF,TGTGCCAGCAGTGGACAGGGAAAGGGAGATACGCAGTATTTT
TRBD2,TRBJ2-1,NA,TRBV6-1,CASSGLAGMSSYNEQFF,TGTGCCAGCAGTGGACTAGCGGGGATGAGCTCCTACAATGAGCAGTTCTTC
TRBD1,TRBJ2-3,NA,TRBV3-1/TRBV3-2,CASSQGQGTADTQYF,TGTGCCAGCAGCCAAGGACAGGGAACCGCAGATACGCAGTATTTT
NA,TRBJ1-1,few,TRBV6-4,CASSELGGTEAFF,TGTGCCAGCAGTGAGTTGGGGGGCACTGAAGCTTTCTTT
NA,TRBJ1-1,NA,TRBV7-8,CASSLVASNTEAFF,TGTGCCAGCAGCTTAGTAGCGTCGAACACTGAAGCTTTCTTT
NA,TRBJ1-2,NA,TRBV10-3,CAISESGDYGYTF,TGTGCCATCAGTGAGTCGGGAGACTATGGCTACACCTTC
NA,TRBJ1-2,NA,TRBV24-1,CATSDPGLNYGYTF,TGTGCCACCAGTGATCCAGGTCTGAACTATGGCTACACCTTC
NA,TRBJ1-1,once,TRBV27,CASSFGGRNTEAFF,TGTGCCAGCAGTTTTGGCGGGAGAAACACTGAAGCTTTCTTT
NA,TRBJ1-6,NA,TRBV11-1,CASSLAGVANSPLHF,TGTGCCAGCAGCTTAGCAGGGGTCGCTAATTCACCCCTCCACTTT
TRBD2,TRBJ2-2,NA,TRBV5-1,CASTWVAGNTGELFF,TGCGCCAGCACGTGGGTAGCGGGGAACACCGGGGAGCTGTTTTTT
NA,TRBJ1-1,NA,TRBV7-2,CASSSEGGTEAFF,TGTGCCAGCAGCTCCGAAGGGGGAACTGAAGCTTTCTTT
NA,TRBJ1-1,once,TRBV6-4,CASSDWQGTEAFF,TGTGCCAGCAGTGACTGGCAGGGCACTGAAGCTTTCTTT
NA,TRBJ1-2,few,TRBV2,CASRLRDGYTF,TGTGCCAGCAGACTACGTGATGGCTACACCTTC
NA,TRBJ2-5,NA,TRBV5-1,CASSFGGYQETQYF,TGCGCCAGCAGCTTCGGCGGGTACCAAGAGACCCAGTACTTC